A single sample gave rise to the 13 T cell receptor beta chains below, sequenced in a study of cytomegalovirus exposure and HLA in healthy donors. Primers: 60 Vbeta forward and 13 Jbeta reverse. Some clones are missing from TCRdb's copy, which holds only in-frame ones; the method was immunoSEQ multiplex PCR. The data contain about 160,000 clones, about three quarters of them singletons. The specimen sequenced was PBMCs. The receptors shown here come from a middle-aged woman in good health and CMV-seropositive.

The V and J genes are TRBV18 and TRBJ1-3, with D possibly being TRBD1 (6 bases). With 3 bases removed from V and 1 base from J, the gap between germline ends came to 13 bases. This CDR3 is 16 amino acids long. The germline CDR1 and CDR2 sequences are KGHSH and LQKENI. The CDR3 DNA reads TGTGCCAGCTCACCGTTTCACAGGGATTCTGGAAACACCATATATTTT. It translates to CASSPFHRDSGNTIYF.

The chain has TRBV7-2 and TRBJ2-7; 9 positions match TRBD2. The CDR3 covers 15 residues. With 1 base clipped from V and 7 bases from J, the junction kept 8 bases outside the gene matches. Germline CDR1 SGHTA, CDR2 FQGNSA. The DNA for the CDR3 is TGTGCCAGCAGCTTAGGGAGCGGGGGGCCGTTGGAGCAGTACTTC. It specifies CASSLGSGGPLEQYF.

V gene TRBV28 combines with J gene TRBJ2-2; a possible D gene is TRBD1 (5 bases). Germline loops: CDR1 MDHEN, CDR2 SYDVKM. Trimming left V 2 bases short and J 7 bases short, with 17 bases between. This CDR3 comprises 16 residues. CDR3 coding DNA: TGTGCCAGCAGTTTAGCGGACATAGAACCCTTCGGGGAGCTGTTTTTT. Translating gives CASSLADIEPFGELFF.

V gene TRBV27 combines with J gene TRBJ2-1, with 11 bases lining up with TRBD1. This CDR3 contains 15 residues. Germline-derived CDR1 and CDR2 are MNHEY and SMNVEV (reference sequence). After removal of 4 bases from V and 9 bases from J, the junction contained 8 bases not matched to a gene. CDR3 protein: CASSYGQGAYGEQFF. In nucleotides, the CDR3 is TGTGCCAGCAGTTACGGACAGGGGGCCTACGGTGAGCAGTTCTTC.

The chain joins TRBV4-1 to TRBJ2-3, with 8 bases lining up with TRBD1. V was clipped by 4 bases and J by 1 base; unmatched bases: 4. Germline CDR1 reads MGHRA; CDR2 reads YSYEKL. The CDR3 extends over 15 amino acids. CDR3 coding DNA: TGCGCCAGCAGCCTATTGACAGGGGGCACAGATACGCAGTATTTT. Amino acid sequence: CASSLLTGGTDTQYF.

The chain is built from TRBV28 and TRBJ1-6; D call uncertain. The CDR3 is 15 amino acids. Germline-derived CDR1 and CDR2 are MDHEN and SYDVKM. With 7 bases removed from V and 5 bases from J, the gap between germline ends came to 15 bases. CDR3 sequence reads: CASTLAGRNNSPLHF. In DNA, the CDR3 is TGTGCCAGCACCCTTGCGGGCAGGAATAATTCACCCCTCCACTTT.

The rearrangement joins TRBV5-1 to TRBJ2-3; 8 bases fit TRBD2. Germline CDR1 reads SGHRS; CDR2 reads YFSETQ. Trimming at V came to 0 bases and at J to 4 bases, leaving 7 bases not matched to a gene. The CDR3 is made up of 16 amino acids. CDR3 bases: TGCGCCAGCAGCTTGGGTCAAGGGACTAGGGCAGATACGCAGTATTTT. As protein: CASSLGQGTRADTQYF.

This chain connects TRBV10-1 to TRBJ1-5; 7 positions agree with TRBD1. Germline-derived CDR1 and CDR2 are WNHNN and SYGVQD (reference sequence). The CDR3 is made up of 15 amino acids. The ends lost 9 bases at V and 4 bases at J; junction bases unmatched: 12. The CDR3 DNA follows: TGCGCCAGACGGGAGGGGGCGCGGGGTAATCAGCCCCAGCATTTT. This encodes CARREGARGNQPQHF.

The gene calls are TRBV2 and TRBJ2-5; 12 nucleotides align to TRBD2. This CDR3 spans 17 amino acids. V lost 6 bases to trimming and J lost 3 bases; unmatched junction nucleotides: 11. Germline V gene data show CDR1 as SNHLY and CDR2 as FYNNEI. In DNA form, the CDR3 reads TGTGCCAGCAGGGGCCCTAGCGGGGGGGCCCTGGAAGAGACCCAGTACTTC. This translates into CASRGPSGGALEETQYF.

The rearrangement joins TRBV6-1 to TRBJ2-7; 9 bases map to TRBD1. CDR1 is MNHNS and CDR2 is SASEGT in the germline V gene. The CDR3 loop spans 15 amino acids. Germline trimming cut 2 bases from V and 1 base from J; bases unmatched to any gene: 3. The CDR3 here is CASSERTGESYEQYF. CDR3 sequence (DNA): TGTGCCAGCAGTGAAAGGACAGGGGAGTCCTACGAGCAGTACTTC.

The J gene is TRBJ2-7, the V gene TRBV7-9, with D maybe TRBD2 (6 bases). The CDR3 runs 14 residues. V gave up 2 bases and J gave up 0 bases, with 8 bases separating them. Germline CDR1 is SEHNR and CDR2 is FQNEAQ (reference sequence). DNA for the CDR3: TGTGCCAGCAGCTTAATAGCGGCCTCCTACGAGCAGTACTTC. Encoded protein: CASSLIAASYEQYF. Combining the CDR3 with reference TRBV7-9 and TRBJ2-7 gives the whole variable domain DTGVSQNPRHKITKRGQNVTFRCDPISEHNRLYWYRQTLGQGPEFLTYFQNEAQLEKSRLLSDRFSAERPKGSFSTLEIQRTEQGDSAMYLCASSLIAASYEQYFGPGTRLTVT.

V gene TRBV4-2 combines with J gene TRBJ1-3, with 9 bases matching TRBD1. The CDR3 totals 17 residues. V shed 0 bases and J 3 bases; nucleotides not matched to a gene: 6. Germline CDR1 is LGHNA and CDR2 is YNFKEQ. CDR3 DNA: TGTGCCAGCAGCCAAGATAGGGACAGGGTGTATGGAAACACCATATATTTT. As protein: CASSQDRDRVYGNTIYF.

The chain couples TRBV30 to TRBJ2-2; 8 bases match TRBD1. The CDR3 runs 15 residues. The V segment lost 2 bases and the J segment 5 bases; nucleotides outside the gene matches: 7. Per germline, CDR1 GTSNPN and CDR2 SVGIG (reference sequence). The CDR3 here is CAWSSGGAGTGELFF. CDR3 coding DNA: TGTGCCTGGAGTTCAGGGGGCGCGGGGACCGGGGAGCTGTTTTTT.